These 7 T cell receptor beta chains share one sample of origin, sequenced in a study of blood T cells in healthy people across ages. Combining a sample-barcoded 5' primer with a J-beta primer mix, a second PCR ran for about 7 to 12 cycles. TCRdb reprocessed the 5' RACE reads via MiXCR and lists one record per CDR3 protein. The sample records hundreds of thousands of distinct CDR3 sequences, 20% to 30% being singletons. The same sample was also used in a study of T cells of mothers and their children.

The sample was blood. All receptors derive from a boy between 10 and 17 years old in good health.

The chain uses TRBV24-1 and TRBJ2-1, with TRBD2 matching over 13 bases. The junction had 2 bases not matched to a gene; V was cut back by 3 bases and J by 4 bases. CDR3 size: 16 residues. From germline, CDR1 is KGHDR and CDR2 SFDVKD. The DNA for the CDR3 is TGTGCCACCAGTGATCGGACTAGCGGGGGTTACAATGAGCAGTTCTTC. It specifies CATSDRTSGGYNEQFF.

V usage is TRBV4-2 and J usage is TRBJ1-6, with TRBD1 matching 9 bases. Unmatched junction bases numbered 5, after V lost 4 bases and J lost 7 bases. The CDR3 contains 15 residues. The germline gives CDR1 LGHNA, CDR2 YNFKEQ. CDR3 bases: TGTGCCAGCAGCCGTGAGGGACAGGGAAATTCACCCCTCCACTTT. It translates to CASSREGQGNSPLHF.

This clonotype was observed a handful of times. The V gene is TRBV11-1, the J gene TRBJ2-7, with D perhaps matching TRBD1 or TRBD2 (5 bases each). Trimming removed 5 bases at V and 9 bases at J, with 14 bases between. Germline-derived CDR1 and CDR2 are SGHAT and FQDESV (reference sequence). CDR3 length: 12 residues. Written as DNA, the CDR3 is TGTGCCAGCAGCCACAAAAGGGGACGGCAGTACTTC. This sequence encodes CASSHKRGRQYF. The complete variable domain, with remaining parts taken from reference TRBV11-1 and TRBJ2-7, reads EAEVAQSPRYKITEKSQAVAFWCDPISGHATLYWYRQILGQGPELLVQFQDESVVDDSQLPKDRFSAERLKGVDSTLKIQPAELGDSAMYLCASSHKRGRQYFGPGTRLTVT.

This clonotype was found a few times. The rearrangement links TRBV3-1 to TRBJ2-5; D remains ambiguous. This CDR3 spans 16 amino acids. With 4 bases removed from V and 4 bases from J, the gap between germline ends came to 19 bases. Per the germline V gene, CDR1 is LGHDT and CDR2 is YNNKEL (reference sequence). The CDR3 region has the DNA TGTGCCAGCAGCCCATCGACCGGCCGGCGAGTAGAGACCCAGTACTTC. The encoded protein is CASSPSTGRRVETQYF.

The chain recombines TRBV6-1 with TRBJ1-3; D unclear. Trimming took off 5 bases at V and 4 bases at J, with 15 bases between the two ends. CDR1 MNHNS and CDR2 SASEGT come from the germline V gene. The CDR3 totals 15 residues. CDR3 amino acids: CASSRLGLSGNTIYF. The CDR3 region has the DNA TGTGCCAGCAGTAGACTGGGCTTGTCGGGAAACACCATATATTTT.

The rearrangement links TRBV12-3 or TRBV12-4 to TRBJ2-5; 9 bases map to TRBD1. CDR3 length: 15 residues. V was pared by 3 bases and J by 3 bases, with 5 bases of the junction left unmatched. The CDR3 region has the DNA TGTGCCAGCAGTTTGGGACAGGGAGGGAAAGAGACCCAGTACTTC. Its protein product is CASSLGQGGKETQYF.

This rearrangement joins TRBV29-1 to TRBJ2-3; D may be TRBD1 (6 bases). Trimming cost V 4 bases and J 6 bases, with 14 bases left between them. This CDR3 contains 13 residues. Germline assignment: CDR1 SQVTM and CDR2 ANQGSEA. The CDR3 bases are TGCAGCGTTGCAGGGGACCTTTCCGATACGCAGTATTTT. Encoded protein: CSVAGDLSDTQYF.